Described below is a single T cell receptor (beta chain) sequence and its context. Its antigen specificity is not known. No base quality values were provided; no much bigger clone lies one nucleotide off. The sample comes from a study of CD8+ T cells in alopecia areata (dated by TCRdb to the late 2010s). Turning to the overall study: In both human patients and the C3H/HeJ mouse model, the study applied high-throughput TCRbeta sequencing to look at T cell clonal expansion in alopecia areata. The RNA source kit depended on sample type: the PAXgene miRNA kit for fixed scalp, the miRNeasy kit for PBMCs, and the RNeasy kit for mouse skin. TCRbeta CDR3 regions were amplified by immunoSEQ multiplex PCR with 35 Vbeta forward and 13 Jbeta reverse primers. Scalp tissue and sorted CD4+ and CD8+ peripheral blood T cells from patchy and totalis/universalis alopecia areata patients and from healthy controls were covered by human TCRbeta sequencing. Clonality in the scalp was compared among normal scalp (n=4), patchy alopecia areata scalp (n=8), and alopecia totalis/universalis scalp (n=8). Results and caveats for the whole study, not just this receptor: Compared with normal scalp, lesional scalp, particularly in alopecia totalis/universalis, had higher clonality and more expanded CD8+ clones, which suggests antigenic drive. TCR sequences shared between patients were less clear than in mice, possibly partly because of HLA diversity in the patient population. Unlike mouse skin, which is dominated by gammadelta T cells, normal human skin has resident alphabeta T cells that are also sequenced, and this complicates analysis of the scalp TCR repertoire.

Measured from the cysteine to the phenylalanine, the CDR3 is 15 residues long. Only CDR3 DNA is held: 45 bases, read in frame from base 1. CDR1 and CDR2 are drawn from the germline V gene (reference sequence): SSHAT, FNYEAQ. From V the trimming removes 1 base and from J it removes 7 bases, while the gene matches leave 4 bases of the junction unaccounted for. Libraries were made using the immunoSEQ multiplex PCR assay. RNA was extracted from all samples and reverse transcribed into cDNA, which served as template for TCR sequencing. SuperScript III was used for first-strand cDNA synthesis, primed with a 2:1 mix of oligo-dT and random hexamers. A synthetic immune receptor repertoire was used to assess amplification bias, and residual bias was removed computationally. The authors' pipeline ran thus. Raw reads were preprocessed to remove errors, and CDR3 was defined by IMGT conventions from the conserved cysteine to phenylalanine. Clonality was computed as 1 minus the Shannon entropy, with the entropy normalized by log2 of the number of productive unique TCRs. Scalp TCRbeta sequences were cross-referenced with sorted blood CD4 and CD8 repertoires so that the CD4 or CD8 identity of scalp clones could be inferred. Here the immuneACCESS table is served through TCRdb, limited to in-frame sequences with V and J called. Missing clones are a known gap in these copies; in checked studies unresolved V genes cover under half, and the rest lacks a known reason. V and J calls and clone size come straight from that table; D and trimming were deduced from the DNA. For this sample there are 100,000 to 150,000 clones; 47% appear just once. The biggest ten clones account for roughly a tenth of the sample.

Lesional scalp punch biopsies and peripheral blood were collected from alopecia areata patients. After PBMCs were isolated by density centrifugation and stained for CD3, CD4 and CD8, a FACSAria was used to sort CD4+ and CD8+ T cells. The untreated alopecia areata patients were recruited through a multicenter biomarker study. In several patients from the biomarker study, blood CD8+ T cells were sorted further into NKG2D-low and NKG2D-high fractions. The sequence was collected from a human donor with alopecia areata. The sample taken for sequencing was NKG2D-low CD8+ T cells sorted from blood. In light of the paper, this sample's cell subset or site label describes: sorted CD8+ NKG2D-low blood T cells. Recombination linked TRBV7-7 to TRBJ2-1; the central 10 bases match TRBD2. The bases are TGTGCCAGCAGCTTAGAACTAGCGGGACCAAATGAGCAGTTCTTC. Translated, this gives CASSLELAGPNEQFF. The variable domain in full, with residues beyond the CDR3 obtained from the reference TRBV7-7 and TRBJ2-1 genes, is GAGVSQSPRYKVTKRGQDVTLRCDPISSHATLYWYQQALGQGPEFLTYFNYEAQPDKSGLPSDRFSAERPEGSISTLTIQRTEQRDSAMYRCASSLELAGPNEQFFGPGTRLTVL.